This TCR beta chain was profiled in a study of blood T cells in healthy people across ages. Sample-barcoded 5' priming and a J-beta primer mix drove a second PCR of 7 to 11 cycles. TCRdb itself ran the 5' RACE reads through MiXCR, one entry per CDR3 protein. The table lists over 1,500,000 distinct CDR3 sequences, roughly 52% of them singletons, with over 2% in the top ten. This clonotype came up a few times. CDR1 and CDR2 from the germline V gene are SGDLS and YYNGEE. The J segment lost 5 bases and the V segment lost 0 bases, leaving 4 bases of the junction unmatched. This CDR3 region has 15 residues.

Material for sequencing was blood. This chain links TRBV9 with TRBJ2-3; 9 bases are shared with TRBD2. The clonotype was recovered from a woman in her forties in good health. The CDR3 nucleotides read TGTGCCAGCAGCGTAGGCGGGGGGGCGGAAGATACGCAGTATTTT. Protein: CASSVGGGAEDTQYF.